This T cell receptor beta chain was captured by sequencing in a study of blood T cell repertoires in COVID-19 (dated by TCRdb to 2020 to 2021). In the study overall: Collaborator samples came from the United States, Italy and Spain and covered acute and convalescent phases of COVID-19. The sample metadata nearly always contained a de-identified subject ID, COVID-19 status, age in years and sex. The samples were drawn from the first 160 participants of the ongoing ImmuneRACE study and from 1,254 subjects provided by 6 global collaborators. The repertoires were made available in a free public database intended to serve as a resource for research on the immune response to SARS-CoV-2. The prospective study material was composed of cDNA or gDNA derived from T cells, B-cell-depleted T cells, or PBMCs. Where available, HLA class I and class II types were taken from metadata supplied by the sample provider and were not determined by assay-based typing. Subjects who had been exposed to COVID-19, were actively infected with it, or had recovered from it provided the deeply sampled blood TCRbeta repertoires that made up the dataset. Overall study results and their limits: The quantity of clinical and demographic metadata differed by source and by participant and was supplied without curation.

TCRbeta CDR3 regions were amplified from genomic DNA by means of the immunoSEQ Assay, a bias-controlled multiplex PCR. On the study's bioinformatics: The number of nucleated cells in each sample was estimated by amplification of reference gene primers within the assay. Sequence reads were collapsed and filtered to measure the absolute abundance of every unique TCRbeta CDR3 rearrangement. For each sample, productive Simpson clonality was calculated as the square root of Simpson's diversity index over productive rearrangements. The source is immuneACCESS, and TCRdb retained only in-frame sequences with V and J called. Part of the clones is not carried over; for the studies checked, unresolved V genes explain less than half of this, and the remainder is unexplained. D and trimming come from the DNA, and the V and J calls and clone size come from that table. The table for this sample lists a few hundred thousand clones; around 90% of them were counted only once. The biggest ten clones account for approximately 1.2% of the sample.

The CDR3, from cysteine to phenylalanine, totals 15 residues. The CDR3 DNA has 45 bases and is translated from base 1. A distance of 19 bases separates the germline ends of V and J, which lose 6 bases and 5 bases respectively. Via the germline V gene, CDR1 is MNHEY and CDR2 SVGAGI. Participants in the prospective study were aged about 18 to 90 years, lived in 20 to 25 United States geographic areas, and enrolled through a virtual design. In the prospective study, cohorts were assigned on the basis of participant-reported clinical history obtained from a screening survey and a study questionnaire. Recovered participants in ImmuneRACE Cohort 3 were defined as having two consecutive negative NP/OP PCR tests, clearance from a healthcare professional, or resolution of symptoms. In the prospective study, mobile phlebotomists collected whole blood, serum and a nasopharyngeal or oropharyngeal swab from each participant. Over a roughly two-month period, participants in the prospective study had the option of providing additional blood draws and questionnaires. Blood samples from the prospective study were shipped frozen or at room temperature prior to DNA extraction.

About this clone itself: Its antigen is still unknown. Per-base qualities were not stored, and no clone one base away is much larger.

This sequence was found in a woman between 18 and 29 years old who had recovered from COVID-19. The sequence links TRBV6-5 to TRBJ1-2; a confident D gene designation cannot be given. Sample: PBMCs or T cells enriched from blood (not recorded which). The CDR3 protein sequence reads: CASSPLDQAPYGYTF. Here is the DNA: TGTGCCAGCAGCCCCCTTGATCAGGCCCCTTATGGCTACACCTTC.